This note documents a single TCR beta chain sequence. Its antigen is currently unknown. This sample is part of a study of T cells in localized non-small cell lung cancer. General observations from the study: Blood T cell density predicted longer survival; adjacent-lung clonality, shorter. Because researchers sequenced only one region of the tumor, heterogeneity is still possible. Appearances in adjacent lung were noted for a median 57 of the top 100 tumor clones. Among the tissues sampled, uninvolved adjacent lung had the highest T cell clonality, above tumor.

Libraries were prepared by immunoSEQ multiplex PCR; TCRdb keeps only in-frame clonotypes and omits some of them. The data show 70,000 to 100,000 clones, roughly 91% seen once. The V end was cut by 4 bases, the J end by 1 base, with 16 bases between. Germline V lookup: CDR1 KGHSH, CDR2 LQKENI. This CDR3 contains 16 residues. The source of this sequence is a woman between 35 and 70 years old with stage II squamous cell lung carcinoma. The gene calls are TRBV18 and TRBJ1-1, with D perhaps matching TRBD1 (5 bases). Material: PBMCs, obtained before any cancer treatment. The CDR3 DNA reads TGTGCCAGCTCACTCCAAGCAGGGATTTGGAACACTGAAGCTTTCTTT. Its protein product is CASSLQAGIWNTEAFF.